The 23 T cell receptor beta chains given below trace back to one sample, sequenced in a study of early T cells in non-severe SARS-CoV-2 infection. TCRdb re-derived calls from the 5' RACE reads in MiXCR, one entry per CDR3 protein. The sample includes around 99,000 distinct CDR3 sequences, approximately 12% seen only once; the top ten take about 8.1%. The sequenced sample was whole blood. These receptors all stem from an adult who was a healthcare worker with PCR-confirmed SARS-CoV-2 infection or an uninfected control (not recorded which).

This clonotype has a handful of counts. The chain joins TRBV28 to TRBJ1-1; D is unclear. Trimming removed 5 bases from V and 4 bases from J, with 5 bases in between. The CDR3 runs 11 residues. From germline, CDR1 is MDHEN and CDR2 SYDVKM. CDR3 loop: CASSPSTEAFF. CDR3 nucleotides: TGTGCCAGCAGTCCTAGCACTGAAGCTTTCTTT.

This clonotype was seen at least ten times. The chain joins TRBV5-5 to TRBJ1-5; a weak D match, TRBD1 (5 bases). From germline, CDR1 is SGHKS and CDR2 YYEKEE (reference sequence). CDR3 length: 17 residues. V lost 4 bases and J 0 bases, leaving 17 bases between the germline ends. The CDR3 loop is CASSRGLMSLSNQPQHF. CDR3 nucleotides: TGTGCCAGCAGCCGGGGCCTTATGAGCCTTAGCAATCAGCCCCAGCATTTT.

The CDR3 DNA reads TGTGCCAGCAGCTGGGGGACTAGCGGGAGTCGCGCGCAGTACTTC. Translating gives CASSWGTSGSRAQYF. The rearrangement joins TRBV11-1 to TRBJ2-7, with TRBD2 matching 14 bases. The CDR3 loop spans 15 amino acids. J gave up 9 bases and V 4 bases, and 8 bases lay outside the gene matches. The germline V gene encodes CDR1 SGHAT and CDR2 FQDESV (reference sequence).

This clonotype was seen many times. V is TRBV28 and J is TRBJ2-1; D may match TRBD1 or TRBD2 (5 bases each). CDR1 MDHEN and CDR2 SYDVKM come from the germline V gene. The V and J ends lost 7 bases and 0 bases respectively, with 19 bases between them. The CDR3 extends over 17 amino acids. Here the CDR3 reads CASILGRGRLSYNEQFF. The CDR3 DNA reads as TGTGCCAGCATCCTGGGACGAGGTCGACTCTCCTACAATGAGCAGTTCTTC.

This chain joins TRBV12-3 or TRBV12-4 and TRBJ2-5, with D possibly TRBD2 on 6 matching bases. This CDR3 comprises 12 residues. The V end was cut by 2 bases, the J end by 5 bases, with 6 bases between. The CDR3 sequence: CASSLREETQYF. As DNA, the CDR3 is TGTGCCAGCAGTTTACGGGAGGAGACCCAGTACTTC.

This clonotype was seen a few times. CDR3 bases: TGTGCCAGCAGCCAAGATCGGCCCCGGGACCTGCAGTATTTT. It yields the protein CASSQDRPRDLQYF. The chain combines TRBV3-1 with TRBJ2-3; D may match TRBD1 or TRBD2 (5 bases each). Germline CDR1 LGHDT, CDR2 YNNKEL (reference sequence). The ends were cut back, 0 bases at V and 11 bases at J, with 15 bases in the middle. CDR3 size: 14 residues.

This chain links TRBV6-1 with TRBJ2-3, with 8 bases that match TRBD1. V lost 6 bases to trimming and J lost 11 bases; unmatched junction nucleotides: 10. Looked up from germline, CDR1 is MNHNS and CDR2 is SASEGT. CDR3 length: 13 amino acids. This CDR3 is CASRDRAPFEQYF. For the CDR3, the DNA is TGTGCCAGCAGGGACAGGGCCCCTTTTGAGCAGTATTTT.

This clonotype was observed at least ten times. The chain is built from TRBV12-3 or TRBV12-4 and TRBJ2-5, with TRBD2 as a possible D gene (6 bases). There are 13 residues in the CDR3. Trimming cost V 7 bases and J 5 bases, with 14 bases left between them. The CDR3 DNA reads TGTGCCAGCACTCGGGACTTCGTGGAGACCCAGTACTTC. Amino acids: CASTRDFVETQYF.

The chain couples TRBV6-5 to TRBJ2-1; TRBD2 might be the D (6 bases). Germline CDR1 MNHEY, CDR2 SVGAGI. This CDR3 contains 15 residues. V lost 2 bases and J 9 bases, leaving 17 bases between the germline ends. CDR3 sequence: CASSYRISREAEQFF. The CDR3 region has the DNA TGTGCCAGCAGTTACCGCATATCCAGGGAGGCTGAGCAGTTCTTC.

This clonotype was recorded many times. The chain combines TRBV11-2 with TRBJ2-7; D is perhaps TRBD1 or TRBD2 (5 bases each). The CDR3 loop spans 12 amino acids. The germline V and J ends were trimmed by 3 bases and 9 bases, with 12 bases remaining between them. Germline CDR1 and CDR2: SGHAT and FQNNGV. CDR3 nucleotide sequence: TGTGCCAGCAGCTTTGATAGGGACGGGCAGTACTTC. Translation: CASSFDRDGQYF.

This clonotype was picked up many times. The rearrangement uses TRBV7-9 and TRBJ2-1; D unclear. Between the trimmed V and J ends, which lost 4 bases and 6 bases, there was a span of 13 bases. CDR3 size: 14 residues. Germline assignment: CDR1 SEHNR and CDR2 FQNEAQ (reference sequence). In DNA, the CDR3 is TGTGCCAGCAGCTCCCCGCCCGAGGTCAATGAGCAGTTCTTC. It codes for CASSSPPEVNEQFF.

Points on this clonotype: Being one base from a much bigger clone, this may be a read error. V and J are TRBV20-1 and TRBJ1-4; a possible D gene is TRBD1 (5 bases). CDR3 length equals 11 residues. Germline V gives CDR1 DFQATT, CDR2 SNEGSKA (reference sequence). CDR3 amino acids: CSAALSGMRGF. CDR3 nucleotides: TGCAGTGCTGCTCTTTCAGGGATGAGAGGGTTT.

Ten or more counts support this clonotype. This chain joins TRBV3-1 and TRBJ1-2; 7 bases map to TRBD1. The CDR3 totals 12 residues. The germline V gene has CDR1 LGHDT and CDR2 YNNKEL (reference sequence). Trimming took 4 bases from V and 4 from J; bases not matched to a gene: 0. In DNA form, the CDR3 reads TGTGCCAGCAGCCGGGACAGCTATGGCTACACCTTC. Translation: CASSRDSYGYTF.

This clonotype occurred many times. V is TRBV20-1 and J is TRBJ2-2; possibly TRBD2 for D (5 bases). V was trimmed by 6 bases and J by 2 bases, leaving 13 bases between them. The CDR3 has 14 amino acids. CDR1 is DFQATT and CDR2 is SNEGSKA in the germline V gene (reference sequence). In DNA, the CDR3 is TGCAGTGCCAGGCAAAGCGGTAACACCGGGGAGCTGTTTTTT. Amino acid sequence: CSARQSGNTGELFF.

V gene TRBV15 combines with J gene TRBJ2-5; 7 bases fit TRBD1. The CDR3 sequence is 14 residues long. The V segment lost 2 bases and the J segment 6 bases; nucleotides outside the gene matches: 6. Looked up from germline, CDR1 is LNHNV and CDR2 is YYDKDF (reference sequence). The CDR3 sequence is CATSRSQGSKTQYF. The CDR3 DNA follows: TGTGCCACCAGCAGATCACAGGGGTCAAAGACCCAGTACTTC.

The sample holds a few counts of this clonotype. This chain uses TRBV11-2 with TRBJ2-3; D is unresolved. CDR3 length: 16 amino acids. The germline CDR1 and CDR2 sequences are SGHAT and FQNNGV. V was clipped by 5 bases and J by 4 bases, with 19 bases between them. The CDR3, as DNA: TGTGCCAGCAGCCAACAGCCCCTGCCAACCTCAGATACGCAGTATTTT. Amino acid sequence: CASSQQPLPTSDTQYF.

The chain couples TRBV7-2 to TRBJ2-5, with a weak D call TRBD1 (5 bases). Germline CDR1 and CDR2: SGHTA and FQGNSA. With 4 bases removed from V and 3 bases from J, the gap between germline ends came to 21 bases. The CDR3 sequence is 17 residues long. CDR3 bases: TGTGCCAGCAGCTCCACTTATCGACAGCACACCGAAGAGACCCAGTACTTC. This encodes CASSSTYRQHTEETQYF.

Ten or more counts support this clonotype. The chain has TRBV28 and TRBJ1-1, with D possibly being TRBD1 (5 bases). The CDR3 is made up of 14 amino acids. The germline gives CDR1 MDHEN, CDR2 SYDVKM. V gave up 2 bases and J gave up 0 bases, with 7 bases separating them. The CDR3 here is CASSLETVNTEAFF. CDR3 sequence (DNA): TGTGCCAGCAGTTTAGAGACAGTGAACACTGAAGCTTTCTTT. The full variable domain, rest sourced from reference TRBV28 and TRBJ1-1, is DVKVTQSSRYLVKRTGEKVFLECVQDMDHENMFWYRQDPGLGLRLIYFSYDVKMKEKGDIPEGYSVSREKKERFSLILESASTNQTSMYLCASSLETVNTEAFFGQGTRLTVV.

As to this clonotype: This may be a read error: a much more frequent sequence differs by one nucleotide. The J gene is TRBJ1-1, the V gene TRBV12-3 or TRBV12-4; D not resolved. The V end was cut by 3 bases, the J end by 3 bases, with 14 bases between. There are 15 residues in the CDR3. The CDR3: CASSFVDVDDTEAFF. The CDR3, as DNA: TGTGCCAGCAGTTTTGTCGACGTGGACGACACTGAAGCTTTCTTT.

This clonotype showed up just a few times. This sequence joins TRBV7-2 and TRBJ2-1; 7 bases agree with TRBD2. The CDR3 consists of 11 residues. Germline loops: CDR1 SGHTA, CDR2 FQGNSA. V gave up 5 bases and J gave up 15 bases; unmatched junction bases: 7. CDR3 residues: CASSQRGSPFF. CDR3 coding DNA: TGTGCCAGCAGCCAGCGCGGGAGTCCGTTCTTC. The complete variable domain, with remaining parts taken from reference TRBV7-2 and TRBJ2-1, reads GAGVSQSPSNKVTEKGKDVELRCDPISGHTALYWYRQSLGQGLEFLIYFQGNSAPDKSGLPSDRFSAERTGGSVSTLTIQRTQQEDSAVYLCASSQRGSPFFGPGTRLTVL.

The chain is built from TRBV7-9 and TRBJ1-2; no clear D gene. Per germline, CDR1 SEHNR and CDR2 FQNEAQ (reference sequence). The CDR3 sequence is 12 residues long. Trimming removed 5 bases from V and 8 bases from J, with 12 bases in between. The CDR3 nucleotides read TGTGCCAGCAGCCCAGGAGGGCACGGCTACACCTTC. Its translation is CASSPGGHGYTF.

This clonotype was found a few times. The chain links TRBV5-1 to TRBJ2-1, with 8 bases identical to TRBD2. CDR1 is SGHRS, CDR2 YFSETQ, per germline. CDR3 length: 15 residues. Trimming cost V 1 base and J 9 bases; bases outside gene matches: 9. The CDR3 nucleotides read TGCGCCAGCAGCTTGATCCGGGAGGGCCCCGGTGAGCAGTTCTTC. Amino acid sequence: CASSLIREGPGEQFF.

The J gene is TRBJ2-5, the V gene TRBV7-2; D may be TRBD1 or TRBD2 (5 bases each). The CDR3 sequence is 15 residues long. Germline CDR1 SGHTA, CDR2 FQGNSA. Between the trimmed V and J ends, which lost 2 bases and 5 bases, there was a span of 15 bases. CDR3 in DNA: TGTGCCAGCAGCTTATCCGGGGCCTTAGGGGAGACCCAGTACTTC. This sequence encodes CASSLSGALGETQYF.